These T cell receptor beta chains were read from a single sample in a study of blood T cell repertoires in COVID-19. Sequenced by immunoSEQ multiplex PCR; TCRdb stores in-frame clones only, minus some. The repertoire consists of roughly 150,000 clones, with around four fifths occurring once and the leading ten covering approximately 9.9%. The sample comprised peripheral blood. The origin of the receptors is a man aged 55 to 70 who had recovered from COVID-19. Each CDR3 is given with its conserved first and last residue. Each record gives: J gene, V gene, CDR3 length, D gene, CDR3 protein, CDR3 DNA. The D gene is left open where the match is weak.

j_gene: TRBJ1-6
v_gene: TRBV30
len: 17
d_gene: NA
CDR3aa: CAWSTPGKSSYNSPLHF
CDR3nt: TGTGCCTGGAGTACCCCAGGGAAGAGCTCCTATAATTCACCCCTCCACTTT

j_gene: TRBJ2-3
v_gene: TRBV7-2
len: 17
d_gene: TRBD2
CDR3aa: CASSLAVAGPPADTQYF
CDR3nt: TGTGCCAGCAGCTTAGCCGTAGCGGGCCCCCCAGCAGATACGCAGTATTTT

j_gene: TRBJ1-1
v_gene: TRBV7-2
len: 15
d_gene: NA
CDR3aa: CASSLDAAGDTEAFF
CDR3nt: TGTGCCAGCAGCTTAGATGCGGCCGGGGACACTGAAGCTTTCTTT

j_gene: TRBJ1-5
v_gene: TRBV6-5
len: 15
d_gene: NA
CDR3aa: CASSPTGGGYQPQHF
CDR3nt: TGTGCCAGCAGTCCCACGGGGGGGGGTTATCAGCCCCAGCATTTT

j_gene: TRBJ1-2
v_gene: TRBV20-1
len: 10
d_gene: NA
CDR3aa: CSAQAYGYTF
CDR3nt: TGCAGTGCTCAGGCCTATGGCTACACCTTC

j_gene: TRBJ1-3
v_gene: TRBV6-1
len: 14
d_gene: TRBD1
CDR3aa: CASSDRQGGNTIYF
CDR3nt: TGTGCCAGCAGTGACAGACAGGGTGGAAACACCATATATTTT

j_gene: TRBJ1-5
v_gene: TRBV3-1/TRBV3-2
len: 15
d_gene: NA
CDR3aa: CASSPYRDIDQPQHF
CDR3nt: TGTGCCAGCAGCCCCTACCGGGACATAGATCAGCCCCAGCATTTT

j_gene: TRBJ2-1
v_gene: TRBV11-2
len: 15
d_gene: TRBD1
CDR3aa: CASQERQGPRVEQFF
CDR3nt: TGTGCCAGCCAAGAACGACAGGGACCAAGAGTTGAGCAGTTCTTC

j_gene: TRBJ1-1
v_gene: TRBV4-3
len: 18
d_gene: TRBD1
CDR3aa: CASSQDDRGQGLNTEAFF
CDR3nt: TGCGCCAGCAGCCAAGATGATCGGGGACAGGGACTGAACACTGAAGCTTTCTTT

j_gene: TRBJ2-5
v_gene: TRBV5-4
len: 14
d_gene: NA
CDR3aa: CASSFRGSQETQYF
CDR3nt: TGTGCCAGCAGCTTCAGGGGCAGCCAAGAGACCCAGTACTTC